This is a list of T cell receptor beta chains from one sample in a study of T cell responses to AZD1222 COVID-19 vaccine. Profiled with immunoSEQ multiplex PCR; TCRdb holds only in-frame clones, not every one. The table lists 190,000 or so clones, about nine tenths of them singletons. Sequenced material: peripheral blood, taken 28 days after the second AZD1222 dose. Receptor source: an adult who received the AZD1222 COVID-19 vaccine. Each CDR3 is given with its conserved first and last residue. Each record gives: V gene, clone size, CDR3 length, J gene, D gene, CDR3 DNA, CDR3 protein. The D gene is left open where the match is weak. Not all rows give a size; the values are once, few, many and, for expanded clones, a class.

v_call: TRBV7-7
clone_size: NA
cdr3_length: 14
j_call: TRBJ2-2
d_call: TRBD1
cdr3_nt: TGTGCTAGCAGCTTAGACAGGGGCACCGGGGAGCTGTTTTTT
cdr3_aa: CASSLDRGTGELFF

v_call: TRBV14
clone_size: once
cdr3_length: 13
j_call: TRBJ1-1
d_call: NA
cdr3_nt: TGTGCCAGCAGTCCAGGGTTGTGGACTGAAGCTTTCTTT
cdr3_aa: CASSPGLWTEAFF

v_call: TRBV4-1
clone_size: few
cdr3_length: 17
j_call: TRBJ1-4
d_call: NA
cdr3_nt: TGCGCCAGCAGCCAAGTCCCCGGACGGTCTATTAATGAAAAACTGTTTTTT
cdr3_aa: CASSQVPGRSINEKLFF

v_call: TRBV18
clone_size: NA
cdr3_length: 14
j_call: TRBJ2-1
d_call: NA
cdr3_nt: TGTGCCAGCTCACCACAGGCCGGGGACAATGAGCAGTTCTTC
cdr3_aa: CASSPQAGDNEQFF

v_call: TRBV4-2
clone_size: NA
cdr3_length: 18
j_call: TRBJ2-2
d_call: TRBD2
cdr3_nt: TGTGCCAGCAGCCGGGCTTCTAGCGGGAGGGCCGGCACCGGGGAGCTGTTTTTT
cdr3_aa: CASSRASSGRAGTGELFF

v_call: TRBV13
clone_size: NA
cdr3_length: 12
j_call: TRBJ1-1
d_call: NA
cdr3_nt: TGTGCCAGCAGCTTAGATTGGAGTGAAGCTTTCTTT
cdr3_aa: CASSLDWSEAFF

v_call: TRBV7-8
clone_size: NA
cdr3_length: 17
j_call: TRBJ2-2
d_call: NA
cdr3_nt: TGTGCCAGCAGCTTAGAATCGGGCGGGGAGAACACCGGGGAGCTGTTTTTT
cdr3_aa: CASSLESGGENTGELFF

v_call: TRBV6-5
clone_size: NA
cdr3_length: 14
j_call: TRBJ2-4
d_call: TRBD1
cdr3_nt: TGTGCCAGCACCCCAGGGACAGGGAGAAACATTCAGTACTTC
cdr3_aa: CASTPGTGRNIQYF

v_call: TRBV28
clone_size: NA
cdr3_length: 14
j_call: TRBJ1-2
d_call: NA
cdr3_nt: TGTGCCAGCAGTTTCGGGGCAACTAACTATGGCTACACCTTC
cdr3_aa: CASSFGATNYGYTF

v_call: TRBV18
clone_size: NA
cdr3_length: 13
j_call: TRBJ1-3
d_call: NA
cdr3_nt: TGTGCCAGCTCACCAGAGTCTGGAAACACCATATATTTT
cdr3_aa: CASSPESGNTIYF

v_call: TRBV11-2
clone_size: NA
cdr3_length: 16
j_call: TRBJ2-7
d_call: NA
cdr3_nt: TGTGCCAGCAGCCTCCCGGGGACTCGGCAACACTACGAGCAGTACTTC
cdr3_aa: CASSLPGTRQHYEQYF

v_call: TRBV19
clone_size: once
cdr3_length: 19
j_call: TRBJ2-4
d_call: TRBD1
cdr3_nt: TGTGCCAGTATACCCCAGGACAGGGGCCCTACCCTAGCCAAAAACATTCAGTACTTC
cdr3_aa: CASIPQDRGPTLAKNIQYF

v_call: TRBV5-5
clone_size: NA
cdr3_length: 14
j_call: TRBJ1-4
d_call: NA
cdr3_nt: TGTGCCAGCAGCTTGTGGGGTGGGGATGAAAAACTGTTTTTT
cdr3_aa: CASSLWGGDEKLFF

v_call: TRBV6-5
clone_size: NA
cdr3_length: 16
j_call: TRBJ2-7
d_call: NA
cdr3_nt: TGTGCCAGCAGTTACGGGACCCCGGGGGTAGGCTACGAGCAGTACTTC
cdr3_aa: CASSYGTPGVGYEQYF

v_call: TRBV3-1/TRBV3-2
clone_size: NA
cdr3_length: 11
j_call: TRBJ2-7
d_call: NA
cdr3_nt: TGTGCCAGCAGCCGGAAGTACGAGCAGTACTTC
cdr3_aa: CASSRKYEQYF

v_call: TRBV5-1
clone_size: NA
cdr3_length: 11
j_call: TRBJ2-5
d_call: NA
cdr3_nt: TGCGCCAGCAGCTTGGAGGAGACCCAGTACTTC
cdr3_aa: CASSLEETQYF

v_call: TRBV6-4
clone_size: NA
cdr3_length: 13
j_call: TRBJ2-7
d_call: NA
cdr3_nt: TGTGCCAGCAGTGAGAAACCGGAGTACGAGCAGTACTTC
cdr3_aa: CASSEKPEYEQYF

v_call: TRBV9
clone_size: NA
cdr3_length: 15
j_call: TRBJ2-7
d_call: NA
cdr3_nt: TGTGCCAGCAGCGTAGCTGGGGGGTACTCCTACGAGCAGTACTTC
cdr3_aa: CASSVAGGYSYEQYF

v_call: TRBV11-1
clone_size: NA
cdr3_length: 16
j_call: TRBJ2-3
d_call: NA
cdr3_nt: TGTGCCAGCAGCTTAGGTATCCCTCGGGGCACAGATACGCAGTATTTT
cdr3_aa: CASSLGIPRGTDTQYF

v_call: TRBV7-3
clone_size: NA
cdr3_length: 15
j_call: TRBJ2-7
d_call: NA
cdr3_nt: TGTGCCAGCAGCCCTATAGGGGGAATTGATATCGAGCAGTACTTC
cdr3_aa: CASSPIGGIDIEQYF

v_call: TRBV4-1
clone_size: NA
cdr3_length: 17
j_call: TRBJ1-5
d_call: NA
cdr3_nt: TGCGCCAGCAGCCAAGCCCCTGGGGGACTTAGCAATCAGCCCCAGCATTTT
cdr3_aa: CASSQAPGGLSNQPQHF

v_call: TRBV7-2
clone_size: NA
cdr3_length: 15
j_call: TRBJ2-7
d_call: TRBD2
cdr3_nt: TGTGCCAGCAGCTTAGGGGAGGGGCCCCAGTACGAGCAGTACTTC
cdr3_aa: CASSLGEGPQYEQYF

v_call: TRBV7-8
clone_size: NA
cdr3_length: 14
j_call: TRBJ2-3
d_call: NA
cdr3_nt: TGTGCCAGCAGCTTCGGGACCAAACCAGATACGCAGTATTTT
cdr3_aa: CASSFGTKPDTQYF

v_call: TRBV27
clone_size: NA
cdr3_length: 18
j_call: TRBJ2-7
d_call: TRBD1
cdr3_nt: TGTGCCAGCAGGACCCCCGGGACAGATTTACCTTTTTCCTACGAGCAGTACTTC
cdr3_aa: CASRTPGTDLPFSYEQYF

v_call: TRBV5-5
clone_size: NA
cdr3_length: 16
j_call: TRBJ1-2
d_call: NA
cdr3_nt: TGTGCCAGCAGCTTGGCCGGGGGTTCGGAAGGGTATGGCTACACCTTC
cdr3_aa: CASSLAGGSEGYGYTF